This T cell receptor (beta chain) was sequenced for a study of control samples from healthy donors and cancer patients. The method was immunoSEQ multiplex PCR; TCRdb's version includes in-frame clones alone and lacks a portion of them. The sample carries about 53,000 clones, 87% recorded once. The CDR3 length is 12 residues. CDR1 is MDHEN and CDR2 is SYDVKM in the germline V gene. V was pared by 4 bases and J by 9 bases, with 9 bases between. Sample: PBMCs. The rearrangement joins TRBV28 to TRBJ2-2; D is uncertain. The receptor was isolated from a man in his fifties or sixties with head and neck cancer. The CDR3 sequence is CASSSYMRELFF. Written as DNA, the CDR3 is TGTGCCAGCAGTTCTTATATGAGGGAGCTGTTTTTT.